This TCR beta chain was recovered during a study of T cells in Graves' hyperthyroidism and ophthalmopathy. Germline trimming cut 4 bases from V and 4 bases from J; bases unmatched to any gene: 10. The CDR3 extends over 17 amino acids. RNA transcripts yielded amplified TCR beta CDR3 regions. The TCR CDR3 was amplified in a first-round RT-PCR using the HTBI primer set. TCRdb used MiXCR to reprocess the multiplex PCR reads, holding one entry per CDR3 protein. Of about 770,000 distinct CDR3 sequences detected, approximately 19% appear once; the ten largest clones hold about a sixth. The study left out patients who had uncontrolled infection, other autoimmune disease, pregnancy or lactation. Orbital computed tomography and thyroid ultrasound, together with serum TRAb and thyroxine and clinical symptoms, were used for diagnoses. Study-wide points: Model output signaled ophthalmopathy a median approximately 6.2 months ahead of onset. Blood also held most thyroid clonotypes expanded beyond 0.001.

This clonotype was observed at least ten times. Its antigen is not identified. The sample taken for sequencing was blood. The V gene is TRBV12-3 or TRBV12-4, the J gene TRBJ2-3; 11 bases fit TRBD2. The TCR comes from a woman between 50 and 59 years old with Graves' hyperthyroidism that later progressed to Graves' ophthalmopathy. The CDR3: CASSSLAGGSPADTQYF. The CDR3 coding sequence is TGTGCCAGCAGTTCCCTAGCGGGGGGCTCACCAGCAGATACGCAGTATTTT.